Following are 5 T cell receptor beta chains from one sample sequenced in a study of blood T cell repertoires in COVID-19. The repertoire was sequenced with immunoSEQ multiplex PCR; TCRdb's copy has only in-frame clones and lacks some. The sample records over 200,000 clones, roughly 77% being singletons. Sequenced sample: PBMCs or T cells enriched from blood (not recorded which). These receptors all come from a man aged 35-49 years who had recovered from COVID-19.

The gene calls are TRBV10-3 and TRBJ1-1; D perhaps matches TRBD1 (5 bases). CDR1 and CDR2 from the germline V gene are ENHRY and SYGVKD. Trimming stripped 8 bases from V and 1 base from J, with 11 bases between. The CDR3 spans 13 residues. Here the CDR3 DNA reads TGTGCCATCGCCGGACACCAGAACACTGAAGCTTTCTTT. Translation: CAIAGHQNTEAFF.

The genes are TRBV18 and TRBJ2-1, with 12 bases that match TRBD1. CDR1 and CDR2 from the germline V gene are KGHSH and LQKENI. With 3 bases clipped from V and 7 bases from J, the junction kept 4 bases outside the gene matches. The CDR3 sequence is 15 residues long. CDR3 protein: CASSPPGQGANEQFF. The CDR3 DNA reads TGTGCCAGCTCACCTCCGGGACAGGGGGCAAATGAGCAGTTCTTC.

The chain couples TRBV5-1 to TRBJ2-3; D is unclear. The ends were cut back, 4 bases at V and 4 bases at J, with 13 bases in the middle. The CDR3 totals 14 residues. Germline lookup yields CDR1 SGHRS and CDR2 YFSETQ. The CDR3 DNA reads TGCGCCAGCAGCCCCGTCGGGTACTCAGATACGCAGTATTTT. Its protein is CASSPVGYSDTQYF.

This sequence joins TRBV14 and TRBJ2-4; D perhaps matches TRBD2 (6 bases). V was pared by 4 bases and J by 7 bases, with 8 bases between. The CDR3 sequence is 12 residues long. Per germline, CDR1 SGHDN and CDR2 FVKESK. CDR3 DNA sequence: TGTGCCAGCAGCCCCGGGAGTAACATTCAGTACTTC. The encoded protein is CASSPGSNIQYF.

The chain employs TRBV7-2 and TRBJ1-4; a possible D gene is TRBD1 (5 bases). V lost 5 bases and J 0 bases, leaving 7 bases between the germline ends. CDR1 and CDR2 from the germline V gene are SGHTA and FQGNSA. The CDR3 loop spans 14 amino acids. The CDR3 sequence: CASSMTATNEKLFF. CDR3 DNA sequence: TGTGCCAGCAGCATGACAGCAACTAATGAAAAACTGTTTTTT.